This T cell receptor (beta chain) was profiled in a study of regulatory and conventional T cells in RAG deficiency. Study-level results: Omenn patients showed >80% Treg-Tconv overlap and shorter CDR3 lengths. Control T-cell subsets had markedly higher Shannon entropy and lower Simpson indices than RAG-deficient patients. Other subsets showed about 9-fold reductions, but Treg unique TCR beta sequences fell roughly 100-fold in these patients.

Profiling relied on immunoSEQ multiplex PCR, and the TCRdb table lists in-frame clones only, not all of them. The data show around 30,000 clones, with just under 90% seen just once and about 4.9% held by the top ten. The ends were cut back, 5 bases at V and 4 bases at J, with 23 bases in the middle. The CDR3 totals 18 residues. In germline, CDR1 is SGHAT, CDR2 FQNNGV. On this clone: Antigen unknown.

These data were also reused for a study on regulatory T cells. That study reports: Primers: 52 TRBV forward and 13 TRBJ reverse.

This chain joins TRBV11-2 and TRBJ1-4; D not certain. This sequence was found in a human donor in good health. Input material: CD8+ T cells sorted from blood. In DNA form, the CDR3 reads TGTGCCAGCAGCCCTAGTGTCTTTGGGTCCCCATTTAATGAAAAACTGTTTTTT. It translates to CASSPSVFGSPFNEKLFF.